These T cell receptor beta chains were read from a single sample in a study of blood T cell repertoires in COVID-19. The table came from immunoSEQ multiplex PCR; TCRdb's copy has only in-frame clones and leaves some out. The sample holds some 220,000 clones, approximately 87% seen once. Specimen: PBMCs or T cells enriched from blood (not recorded which). These TCRs come from a woman in her fifties or sixties in a cohort exposed to, infected with or recovered from COVID-19 (not recorded which). CDR3s include the opening cysteine and the closing phenylalanine or tryptophan. D genes are given only for firm matches. Clone size is not always given. Where it is, it says once, few, many or a class for expanded clones.

clone_size: .; d_call: TRBD1; j_call: TRBJ1-1; v_call: TRBV30; cdr3_nt: TGTGCCTGGAAGATCCAGGGGGGAGTATCTGAAGCTTTCTTT; cdr3_aa: CAWKIQGGVSEAFF
clone_size: .; d_call: .; j_call: TRBJ2-3; v_call: TRBV12-3/TRBV12-4; cdr3_nt: TGTGCCAGCAGGAGGGGGCTGGAGGGTACGCAGTATTTT; cdr3_aa: CASRRGLEGTQYF
clone_size: few; d_call: .; j_call: TRBJ2-4; v_call: TRBV19; cdr3_nt: TGTGCCAGTAGTTCTCGGACAGAAGGAATCAAAAACATTCAGTACTTC; cdr3_aa: CASSSRTEGIKNIQYF
clone_size: .; d_call: .; j_call: TRBJ2-5; v_call: TRBV3-1/TRBV3-2; cdr3_nt: TGTGCCAGCAGCCCTTTGTTGGGGATTCAGGGTTTAGGGGAGACCCAGTACTTC; cdr3_aa: CASSPLLGIQGLGETQYF
clone_size: .; d_call: TRBD2; j_call: TRBJ2-5; v_call: TRBV5-1; cdr3_nt: TGCGCCAGCAGCTTGCCACTAGCGGGGGGCGAGACCCAGTACTTC; cdr3_aa: CASSLPLAGGETQYF
clone_size: .; d_call: .; j_call: TRBJ1-6; v_call: TRBV18; cdr3_nt: TGTGCCAGCTCACCATCCCAATCTAATTCACCCCTCCACTTT; cdr3_aa: CASSPSQSNSPLHF
clone_size: .; d_call: .; j_call: TRBJ1-1; v_call: TRBV7-9; cdr3_nt: TGTGCCAGCAGCTTTCTAGACACTGAAGCTTTCTTT; cdr3_aa: CASSFLDTEAFF
clone_size: .; d_call: .; j_call: TRBJ1-4; v_call: TRBV5-4; cdr3_nt: TGTGCCAGCAGCTCGGGAGGAGCAGAAAATGAAAAACTGTTTTTT; cdr3_aa: CASSSGGAENEKLFF
clone_size: .; d_call: TRBD1; j_call: TRBJ2-1; v_call: TRBV4-1; cdr3_nt: TGCGCCAGCAGCCTAATTTTTTGGGGGACAGGGGTTGACAATGAGCAGTTCTTC; cdr3_aa: CASSLIFWGTGVDNEQFF
clone_size: .; d_call: .; j_call: TRBJ2-1; v_call: TRBV12-3/TRBV12-4; cdr3_nt: TGTGCCAGCAGCCCCAGGTATGAGCAGTTCTTC; cdr3_aa: CASSPRYEQFF
clone_size: once; d_call: TRBD1; j_call: TRBJ1-5; v_call: TRBV6-5; cdr3_nt: TGTGCCAGCACCGGGGGGACAGGGAGCAATCAGCCCCAGCATTTT; cdr3_aa: CASTGGTGSNQPQHF
clone_size: .; d_call: .; j_call: TRBJ1-1; v_call: TRBV7-3; cdr3_nt: TGTGCCAGCAGTTTTCGGTACTTGAACACTGAAGCTTTCTTT; cdr3_aa: CASSFRYLNTEAFF
clone_size: .; d_call: .; j_call: TRBJ1-6; v_call: TRBV10-2; cdr3_nt: TGCGCCAGCAGTGACTCGGTCAATAATTCACCCCTCCACTTT; cdr3_aa: CASSDSVNNSPLHF
clone_size: .; d_call: TRBD1; j_call: TRBJ2-1; v_call: TRBV7-6; cdr3_nt: TGTGCCAGCAGCTTAGCGCGCGGCAGGGGGAATGAGCAGTTCTTC; cdr3_aa: CASSLARGRGNEQFF
clone_size: .; d_call: TRBD1; j_call: TRBJ1-2; v_call: TRBV2; cdr3_nt: TGTGCCAGCAGCTTCTACCCGCAGGGGGCCGGTGGCTACACCTTC; cdr3_aa: CASSFYPQGAGGYTF
clone_size: few; d_call: .; j_call: TRBJ1-5; v_call: TRBV6-5; cdr3_nt: TGTGCCAGCAGGCCAGGGCCTTATCAGCCCCAGCATTTT; cdr3_aa: CASRPGPYQPQHF
clone_size: .; d_call: TRBD1; j_call: TRBJ2-7; v_call: TRBV5-1; cdr3_nt: TGCGCCAGCAGCAACCGGGACAGGGCCCACGAGCAGTACTTC; cdr3_aa: CASSNRDRAHEQYF
clone_size: .; d_call: TRBD1; j_call: TRBJ1-2; v_call: TRBV20-1; cdr3_nt: TGCAGTGCTAGTCGCCGACAGGGGGGTGGCTACACCTTC; cdr3_aa: CSASRRQGGGYTF
clone_size: .; d_call: .; j_call: TRBJ2-1; v_call: TRBV15; cdr3_nt: TGTGCCACCAGCACTGGGCTTGTCGAGAACAATGAGCAGTTCTTC; cdr3_aa: CATSTGLVENNEQFF
clone_size: .; d_call: .; j_call: TRBJ2-5; v_call: TRBV7-2; cdr3_nt: TGTGCCAGCAGACTAGGGTTTGGCCCACAGGAGACCCAGTACTTC; cdr3_aa: CASRLGFGPQETQYF
clone_size: .; d_call: .; j_call: TRBJ2-7; v_call: TRBV28; cdr3_nt: TGTGCCAGCAGTTGGCCCCCGAACGAGCAGTACTTC; cdr3_aa: CASSWPPNEQYF
clone_size: .; d_call: .; j_call: TRBJ1-1; v_call: TRBV4-1; cdr3_nt: TGCGCCAGCAGCCAAGATTCGCAGGGCACTGAAGCTTTCTTT; cdr3_aa: CASSQDSQGTEAFF
clone_size: .; d_call: .; j_call: TRBJ1-6; v_call: TRBV5-6; cdr3_nt: TGTGCCAGCAGCTTGGCTGGGGGCGGTTCACCCCTCCACTTT; cdr3_aa: CASSLAGGGSPLHF
clone_size: .; d_call: .; j_call: TRBJ2-2; v_call: TRBV11-1; cdr3_nt: TGTGCCAGCAGACCGACGGGCACCGGGGAGCTGTTTTTT; cdr3_aa: CASRPTGTGELFF
clone_size: .; d_call: .; j_call: TRBJ1-2; v_call: TRBV5-6; cdr3_nt: TGTGCCAGCAGCTTGCAGGGGACCCCATCTCACTATGGCTACACCTTC; cdr3_aa: CASSLQGTPSHYGYTF
clone_size: .; d_call: TRBD1; j_call: TRBJ1-2; v_call: TRBV15; cdr3_nt: TGTGCCACCAGCAGAGGTGGACAGGGGCGGAGTACCTTC; cdr3_aa: CATSRGGQGRSTF
clone_size: .; d_call: TRBD1; j_call: TRBJ2-3; v_call: TRBV6-5; cdr3_nt: TGTGCCAGCACCTTGGGGACAGGGAGGACAGATACGCAGTATTTT; cdr3_aa: CASTLGTGRTDTQYF
clone_size: .; d_call: .; j_call: TRBJ1-1; v_call: TRBV6-2/TRBV6-3; cdr3_nt: TGTGCCAGCAGTTTGGACAGAGTGAACACTGAAGCTTTCTTT; cdr3_aa: CASSLDRVNTEAFF
clone_size: .; d_call: TRBD2; j_call: TRBJ2-1; v_call: TRBV7-3; cdr3_nt: TGTGCCAGCAGCCTACGCGGGGCTAGCGGGGTTGACAATGAGCAGTTCTTC; cdr3_aa: CASSLRGASGVDNEQFF
clone_size: few; d_call: .; j_call: TRBJ1-5; v_call: TRBV3-1/TRBV3-2; cdr3_nt: TGTGCCAGCAGCCAACCGAGGTCGAGTGTGCACACACAGCCCCAGCATTTT; cdr3_aa: CASSQPRSSVHTQPQHF
clone_size: .; d_call: .; j_call: TRBJ2-4; v_call: TRBV21-1; cdr3_nt: TGTGCCAGCAGCAAATGCGGCGCCAAGGGGATAAAAAACATTCAGTACTTC; cdr3_aa: CASSKCGAKGIKNIQYF